Sequencing of this T cell receptor (beta chain) was carried out in a study of pediatric ulcerative colitis (dated by TCRdb to between 2019 and 2020). Turning to the overall study: Of the ulcerative colitis patients, seven or eight had pancolitis and two had left-sided colitis, and histology in every patient was consistent with ulcerative colitis. Under 10 newly diagnosed, treatment-naive pediatric ulcerative colitis patients and a few non-IBD control children each provided paired blood and rectal samples. By Pediatric Ulcerative Colitis Activity Index, a couple of patients had mild disease, four had moderate disease and three had acute severe colitis.

On this clone itself: Its binding antigen is unknown. No much larger clonotype is one base removed from it; base qualities were not supplied.

Rearranged CDR3 beta regions were amplified from genomic DNA with multiplex V and J primers using the immunoSEQ TRB Survey service. To keep sequencing depth equal across samples, survey-level depth of up to 500,000 reads per sample was applied. The libraries were purified, combined into pools and sequenced with Illumina technology. As for the original processing: Productive clonality, sample overlap, pairwise scatters, CDR3 beta length, V/D/J gene usage and productiveness were assessed with immunoSEQ online tools. Calculated diversity was defined as the number of unique rearrangements divided by total templates, multiplied by 100, and Shannon and Simpson indices were computed as well. Z-score normalized data were analyzed by principal component analysis with the R prcomp function and the ggbiplot package. Morisita's index was used to quantify blood-rectal clonal overlap within each subject. TCRdb retrieved this table from immuneACCESS and kept in-frame rearrangements only. Not all clones are present; in checked studies, unresolved V genes account for under half, and no reason is known for the remainder. V and J calls and clone size are given by that table; D and trimming were obtained from the DNA. A total of approximately 60,000 clones appear in this sample, about 90% of them only once. The ten largest clonotypes hold about 3% of the sample.

Beyond this particular receptor, the publication reports: Because the repertoires came from total lymphocyte DNA, rare subsets such as regulatory T cells may have patterns that are not reflected. Features of the rectal repertoire distinguished controls, mild-moderate colitis patients and acute severe colitis patients, and in acute severe colitis, rectal diversity was reduced because of clonal expansions. Autologous blood-rectal clonal overlap was significantly higher in ulcerative colitis patients than in controls, suggesting increased T cell trafficking to inflamed tissue. A couple of rectal CDR3 clonotypes were present in all ulcerative colitis patients and in none of the controls. For technical reasons, the blood samples of a couple of patients yielded substantially fewer templates, so those samples were excluded from the blood-rectal overlap analysis. The healthy control group was small, with only a few individuals.

V and J are truncated by 5 bases and 4 bases respectively, leaving an intervening sequence of 11 bases. Reading from cysteine to phenylalanine, the CDR3 counts 13 amino acids. Only CDR3 DNA remains: 39 bases, in frame from the first base. Via the germline V gene, CDR1 is LGHNT and CDR2 FRNRAP. Before the diagnostic colonoscopy, none of the ulcerative colitis patients had been given immunosuppressive medication. Blood was sampled at the same time as the colonoscopy. The Wizard kit (Promega) was used to extract genomic DNA from blood and intestinal samples. Material for sequencing was blood. The receptor chain draws on TRBV12-5 and TRBJ1-1; possibly the D gene is TRBD1, per 5 matching bases. The sequence was collected from a boy aged 5-17 years with severe ulcerative colitis. The CDR3 has the sequence CASGPQGGTEAFF. The nucleotide sequence is given as TGTGCTAGTGGTCCTCAGGGAGGCACTGAAGCTTTCTTT.